The rows below give T cell receptor beta chains drawn from one sample of a study of blood T cell repertoires in COVID-19. Measured with immunoSEQ multiplex PCR; TCRdb has only the in-frame clones, and not every one. The sample lists 200,000 or so clones; about 80% were seen once. Sequencing input: PBMCs or T cells enriched from blood (not recorded which). The receptor set was obtained from a man aged 35-49 years who had recovered from COVID-19. The conserved cysteine and the conserved F or W are not part of the CDR3 here. Where a row states a size, it is once, few, many or the class of an expanded clone; other rows omit it.

clone_size,v_call,j_call,cdr3_aa
once,TRBV29-1,TRBJ2-3,SVVTGRPTDTQY
.,TRBV6-5,TRBJ1-4,ASSYSGDTTNEKLF
.,TRBV28,TRBJ1-5,ASSLTGEVDQPQH
.,TRBV6-1,TRBJ1-5,ASSESGGGQPQH
.,TRBV2,TRBJ1-1,ASRDFTEAF
.,TRBV19,TRBJ1-6,ASSKSRVRGPLH
.,TRBV25-1,TRBJ1-2,ASSVAGLYGYT
.,TRBV7-9,TRBJ2-7,ASSPDRAYEQY
once,TRBV18,TRBJ1-4,ASSPFDSRDEKLF
.,TRBV7-8,TRBJ2-7,ASSFRRGSSYEQY
.,TRBV10-2,TRBJ1-6,ASRSEERYNSPLH
.,TRBV7-9,TRBJ1-2,ASSLAGQSRGDYGYT
.,TRBV29-1,TRBJ1-2,SVDRQYGYT
once,TRBV6-6,TRBJ2-3,ASSYALGTDTQY
.,TRBV27,TRBJ1-2,ASSIRQGVHYGYT
.,TRBV6-2/TRBV6-3,TRBJ2-7,ASSRSFPGTGPYEQY
.,TRBV9,TRBJ2-1,ASNPQDSSYYNEQF
.,TRBV18,TRBJ2-3,ASSPQGYNTDTQY
.,TRBV6-6,TRBJ1-2,ASINAGTGVYGYT
.,TRBV7-6,TRBJ2-7,ASSPGQTSYEQY
few,TRBV7-9,TRBJ1-1,ASSLAPGQGAPEAF
.,TRBV27,TRBJ1-1,ASKDFGTEAF
.,TRBV30,TRBJ1-3,AWSVFRISGNTIY
.,TRBV5-1,TRBJ2-3,ASSFPGGPDTQY
.,TRBV6-5,TRBJ2-7,ASGRDFNYEQY
.,TRBV19,TRBJ1-1,ASSSDTLNTEAF
.,TRBV4-1,TRBJ1-5,ASSQEGTGFQPQH
.,TRBV7-3,TRBJ2-5,ASSPSGQETQY
.,TRBV12-3/TRBV12-4,TRBJ2-1,ASSGGGGNEQF
.,TRBV6-5,TRBJ1-2,ASSYSDRAGGYT
.,TRBV12-3/TRBV12-4,TRBJ1-1,ASSFGGNTEAF
.,TRBV11-2,TRBJ1-3,ASSTMDRNPFRSGNTIY
.,TRBV4-2,TRBJ2-7,ASSQVPTGVGEQY
once,TRBV2,TRBJ2-5,ASWGLAGGAQY
once,TRBV5-1,TRBJ1-1,ASSLEMRGAMNTEAF
.,TRBV6-5,TRBJ1-1,ASRHTRGMATEAF
.,TRBV5-1,TRBJ2-3,ASSQDTFTDTQY
.,TRBV19,TRBJ1-1,ASSYGKNTEAF
.,TRBV6-5,TRBJ1-1,ASSSVGQGAFTEAF
.,TRBV6-1,TRBJ2-7,ASSEIFSSYEQY
.,TRBV4-1,TRBJ1-1,ASSQPTGPPPLGQKPGAF
.,TRBV5-4,TRBJ2-3,ASSLAGGRTDTQY
once,TRBV7-2,TRBJ2-5,ASPGPGGAEWQETQY
.,TRBV4-2,TRBJ2-2,ASSQVTSTGELF
.,TRBV2,TRBJ1-1,ASRSFQGFTEAF
.,TRBV11-3,TRBJ2-1,ASSPTRGIEQF
.,TRBV7-8,TRBJ1-1,ASSPRQNQLLMNTEAF
.,TRBV11-3,TRBJ2-1,ASSLRQGTYNEQF
.,TRBV30,TRBJ2-1,AWSVDTGIYNEQF
.,TRBV24-1,TRBJ1-2,ATSDSKLRGTNYGYT
once,TRBV18,TRBJ2-2,ASSPPRQGNTGELF
.,TRBV15,TRBJ1-4,ATSRATDRELF
.,TRBV18,TRBJ1-6,ASSPQGPGSPLH
.,TRBV5-1,TRBJ2-3,ASSLQGRSTDTQY
once,TRBV18,TRBJ2-3,ASSPRTGSTDTQY
.,TRBV6-1,TRBJ2-5,ASSEVGALQETQY
.,TRBV6-5,TRBJ2-1,ASSYSRAGGSNEQF
.,TRBV5-4,TRBJ2-5,ASSLGGTSYETQY
.,TRBV5-1,TRBJ1-2,ASAHAESRGGYT
.,TRBV15,TRBJ2-5,ATSSINMGQGVGTQY